Listed below are T cell receptor beta chains from one sample, sequenced in a study of human T cells and chemical hapten exposure. TCRdb reprocessed the RACE reads with MiXCR, giving one entry per CDR3 protein. This table holds about 40,000 distinct CDR3 sequences, 3.3% found once. The sequenced sample was whole blood, obtained in connection with sensitization to the hapten diphenylcyclopropenone (DPC). The receptors shown here come from a man aged 35 to 55 with alopecia areata. Some clones in this sample may be carry-over from other donors' samples. CDR3s include the opening cysteine and the closing phenylalanine or tryptophan. D genes are given only for firm matches. The size field reads how often the clone was seen (once, few, many) or a class if it is expanded.

v_call	d_call	j_call	clone_size	cdr3_aa	cdr3_nt
TRBV27	NA	TRBJ2-7	many	CARGGTAYEQYF	TGTGCCAGGGGGGGGACAGCCTACGAGCAGTACTTC
TRBV7-8	TRBD1	TRBJ2-2	many	CASSPRDRANTGELFF	TGTGCCAGCAGCCCCAGGGACAGGGCGAACACCGGGGAGCTGTTTTTT
TRBV7-2	NA	TRBJ1-1	many	CASSSPRGRGEAFF	TGTGCCAGCAGCTCCCCCCGGGGCCGAGGCGAAGCTTTCTTT
TRBV9	TRBD1	TRBJ1-6	many	CASSGDSRSNSPLHF	TGTGCCAGCAGCGGGGACAGTAGAAGTAATTCACCCCTCCACTTT
TRBV6-2/TRBV6-3	NA	TRBJ2-3	few	CASSLGQATDTQYF	TGTGCCAGCAGCCTCGGACAAGCCACAGATACGCAGTATTTT
TRBV7-9	TRBD2	TRBJ2-1	many	CASSFVAGVSYNEQFF	TGTGCCAGCAGCTTCGTCGCGGGAGTGAGTTACAATGAGCAGTTCTTC
TRBV11-2	TRBD1	TRBJ2-6	many	CASSQRQGVPLGANVLTF	TGTGCCAGCAGCCAGAGACAGGGTGTGCCCCTTGGGGCCAACGTCCTGACTTTC
TRBV28	TRBD1	TRBJ2-3	many	CASSLGQGDTDTQYF	TGTGCCAGCAGTTTAGGACAGGGGGACACAGATACGCAGTATTTT
TRBV9	TRBD2	TRBJ2-3	many	CASSVGTSGMPDTQYF	TGTGCCAGCAGCGTAGGGACTAGCGGGATGCCAGATACGCAGTATTTT
TRBV6-5	NA	TRBJ2-1	medium-sized	CASSSVADEQFF	TGTGCCAGCAGTTCGGTAGCGGATGAGCAGTTCTTC